The T cell receptor beta chain under discussion was sequenced for a study of radiation and T cells in renal cell carcinoma. Whole-study findings and limits: Top tumor clonotypes rose in blood 2 weeks post-radiation, then contracted. No pretreatment tumor biopsies were available for baseline clonotypes.

To note about this clone: Antigen: not known.

Time point denoted: blood 4 weeks post-SBRT, at nephrectomy. The treatment: 15 Gy SBRT to primary tumor, nephrectomy 4 weeks later. Nephrectomy followed 15 Gy stereotactic body radiation by 4 weeks. Radiation-treated patients gave blood at baseline, week 2 and week 4. Profiling relied on immunoSEQ multiplex PCR, and the TCRdb table lists in-frame clones only, not all of them. The sample shows some 100,000 clones, approximately 82% of them seen only once. The V end was cut by 4 bases, the J end by 5 bases, with 17 bases between. The CDR3 spans 16 residues. CDR1 is SEHNR and CDR2 is FQNEAQ in the germline V gene (reference sequence).

This specimen consisted of blood, obtained from a patient whose treatment included radiotherapy and nephrectomy. The sequence was obtained from a man in his sixties with renal cell carcinoma. The chain combines TRBV7-9 with TRBJ1-4, with D possibly being TRBD1 (5 bases). The CDR3: CASSSLDRDGNEKLFF. CDR3 DNA sequence: TGTGCCAGCAGCTCTTTAGACCGGGACGGCAATGAAAAACTGTTTTTT.